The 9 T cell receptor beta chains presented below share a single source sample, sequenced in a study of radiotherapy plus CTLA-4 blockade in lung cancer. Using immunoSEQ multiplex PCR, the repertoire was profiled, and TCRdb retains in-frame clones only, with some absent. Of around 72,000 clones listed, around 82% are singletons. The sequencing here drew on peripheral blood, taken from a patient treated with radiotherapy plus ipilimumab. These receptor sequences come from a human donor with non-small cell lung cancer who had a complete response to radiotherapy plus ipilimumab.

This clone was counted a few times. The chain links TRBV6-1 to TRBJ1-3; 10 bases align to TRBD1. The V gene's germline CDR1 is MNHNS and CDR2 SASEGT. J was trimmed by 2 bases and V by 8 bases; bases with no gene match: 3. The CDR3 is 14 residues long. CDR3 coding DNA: TGTGCCAGCCGACAGGGGGCGACTGGAAACACCATATATTTT. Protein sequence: CASRQGATGNTIYF.

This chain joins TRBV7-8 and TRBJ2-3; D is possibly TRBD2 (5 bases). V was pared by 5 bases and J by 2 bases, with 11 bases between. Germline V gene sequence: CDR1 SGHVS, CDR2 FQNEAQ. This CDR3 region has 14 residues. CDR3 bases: TGTGCCAGCAGCCCGGGATCAAACACAGATACGCAGTATTTT. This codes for CASSPGSNTDTQYF.

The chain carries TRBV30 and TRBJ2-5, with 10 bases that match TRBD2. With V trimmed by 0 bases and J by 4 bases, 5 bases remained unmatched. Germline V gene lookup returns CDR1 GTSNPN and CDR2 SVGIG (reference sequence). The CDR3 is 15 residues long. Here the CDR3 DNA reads TGTGCCTGGAGTGTAGCCAGACTAGCGGGAGAGACCCAGTACTTC. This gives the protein CAWSVARLAGETQYF. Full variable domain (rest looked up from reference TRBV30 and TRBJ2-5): SQTIHQWPATLVQPVGSPLSLECTVEGTSNPNLYWYRQAAGRGLQLLFYSVGIGQISSEVPQNLSASRPQDRQFILSSKKLLLSDSGFYLCAWSVARLAGETQYFGPGTRLLVL.

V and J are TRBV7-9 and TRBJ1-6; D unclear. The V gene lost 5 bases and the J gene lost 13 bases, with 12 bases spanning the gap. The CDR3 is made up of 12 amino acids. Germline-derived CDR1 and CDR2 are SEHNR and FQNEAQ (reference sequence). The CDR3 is CASSPVAGPLHF. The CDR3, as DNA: TGTGCCAGCAGCCCGGTCGCGGGCCCCCTCCACTTT.

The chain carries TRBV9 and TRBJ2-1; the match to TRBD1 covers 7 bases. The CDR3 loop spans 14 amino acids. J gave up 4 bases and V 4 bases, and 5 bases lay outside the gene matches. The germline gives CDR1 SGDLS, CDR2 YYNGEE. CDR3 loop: CASSWGTAYNEQFF. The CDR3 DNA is TGTGCCAGCAGCTGGGGGACAGCATACAATGAGCAGTTCTTC.

The CDR3, as DNA: TGCAGATCCAAGAGGGAGAACACTGAAGCTTTCTTT. Translated, it gives CRSKRENTEAFF. The V and J genes are TRBV29-1 and TRBJ1-1, with D hard to call. The CDR3 is made up of 12 amino acids. The germline V gene has CDR1 SQVTM and CDR2 ANQGSEA.

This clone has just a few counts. In nucleotides, the CDR3 is TGCGCCAGCAGTCCCGGGACTAGCGGGAGGAACATTCAGTACTTC. Its protein is CASSPGTSGRNIQYF. The rearrangement uses TRBV10-1 and TRBJ2-4, with TRBD2 identical over 15 bases. Trimming cost V 5 bases and J 7 bases; bases outside gene matches: 3. The CDR3 consists of 15 residues. Germline-derived CDR1 and CDR2 are WNHNN and SYGVQD (reference sequence).

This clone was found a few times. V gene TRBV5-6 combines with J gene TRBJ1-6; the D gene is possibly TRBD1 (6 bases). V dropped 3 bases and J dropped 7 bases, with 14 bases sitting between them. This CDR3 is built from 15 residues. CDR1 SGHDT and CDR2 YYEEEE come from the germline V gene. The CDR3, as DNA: TGTGCCAGCAGCTGGGGGGGCCGGGGGAATTCACCCCTCCACTTT. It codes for CASSWGGRGNSPLHF. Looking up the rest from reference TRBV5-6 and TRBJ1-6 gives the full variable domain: DAGVTQSPTHLIKTRGQQVTLRCSPKSGHDTVSWYQQALGQGPQFIFQYYEEEERQRGNFPDRFSGHQFPNYSSELNVNALLLGDSALYLCASSWGGRGNSPLHFGNGTRLTVT.

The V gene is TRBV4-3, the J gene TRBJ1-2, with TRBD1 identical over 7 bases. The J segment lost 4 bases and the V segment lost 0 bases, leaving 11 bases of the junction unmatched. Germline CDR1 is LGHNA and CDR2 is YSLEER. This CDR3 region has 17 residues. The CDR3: CASSQDQSGGQAYGYTF. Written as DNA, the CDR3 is TGCGCCAGCAGCCAAGATCAGTCTGGCGGACAGGCCTATGGCTACACCTTC.